This TCR beta chain was recovered during a study of control samples from healthy donors and cancer patients. TCRdb's table, derived via immunoSEQ multiplex PCR, lists solely in-frame clones and lacks some. The data hold 120,000 or so clones, with approximately 90% observed a single time. Losses at the gene ends were 7 bases for V and 4 bases for J; bases not matched to a gene: 15. The CDR3 runs 16 residues. CDR1 is SGHRS, CDR2 YFSETQ, per germline. J is TRBJ1-1 and V is TRBV5-1, with 8 bases that match TRBD1. The TCR sequence derives from a woman between 18 and 29 years old in good health. The source material was blood. For the CDR3, the DNA is TGCGCCAGCCGGGACAGGTTATCTGGGGTGAGCACTGAAGCTTTCTTT. Translating gives CASRDRLSGVSTEAFF.